This record looks at one T cell receptor beta chain sequence and its context. Its target is unknown. This sample is part of a study of CD8+ T cells in alopecia areata. Background on the study: Oral tofacitinib (5 to 10 mg twice daily) was administered to treated patients. General study findings and limits: Greater clonality was observed in lesional scalp samples, especially alopecia totalis/universalis, versus normal scalp. In scalp and blood, many expanded lesional clones persisted during tofacitinib.

This CDR3 contains 15 residues. The V end was cut by 0 bases, the J end by 4 bases, with 9 bases between. The V gene's germline CDR1 is MNHEY and CDR2 SVGAGI. Following RNA extraction, reverse transcription yielded cDNA that acted as the sequencing template. Here immunoSEQ multiplex PCR was the method, and the copy in TCRdb shows in-frame clones only, minus some. The sample lists 130,000 to 150,000 clones, around four fifths seen once, with 20% to 25% in the top ten. The treatment here: oral pan-JAK inhibitor, 5-10 mg twice daily. Here the sequenced sample was CD8+ T cells sorted from blood, taken at week 4, from a patient treated with tofacitinib. The V and J genes are TRBV6-5 and TRBJ1-4; no clear D gene. This clonotype originated in a human donor with alopecia areata. The CDR3 DNA reads as TGTGCCAGCAGTTACTCGAACACCGATAATGAAAAACTGTTTTTT. As protein: CASSYSNTDNEKLFF.